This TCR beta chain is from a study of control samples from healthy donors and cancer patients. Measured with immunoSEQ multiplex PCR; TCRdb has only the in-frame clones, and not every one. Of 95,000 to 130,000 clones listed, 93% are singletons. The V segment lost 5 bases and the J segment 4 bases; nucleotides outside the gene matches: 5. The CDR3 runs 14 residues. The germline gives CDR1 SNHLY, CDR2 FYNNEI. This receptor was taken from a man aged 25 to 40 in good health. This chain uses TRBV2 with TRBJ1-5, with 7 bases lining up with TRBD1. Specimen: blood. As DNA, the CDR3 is TGTGCCAGCAGTAGGGACAGCGTGAATCAGCCCCAGCATTTT. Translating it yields CASSRDSVNQPQHF.